The next 19 T cell receptor beta chains were all read from a single sample in a study of blood T cell repertoires in COVID-19 (dated by TCRdb to about 2020). Library creation used the immunoSEQ multiplex PCR assay. The source is immuneACCESS, and TCRdb retained only in-frame sequences with V and J called. Part of the clones is not carried over; for the studies checked, unresolved V genes explain less than half of this, and the remainder is unexplained. The sample data list hundreds of thousands of clones, and 81% of these were observed just once. The ten largest make up roughly 8% of the sample. Sequencing used peripheral blood. Receptors originate from a woman of 80 years or more with acute or convalescent COVID-19.

Here the CDR3 DNA reads TGCGCCAGCCCGATCCACGGACAGACCTTTACGAACACCGGGGAGCTGTTTTTT. Its protein is CASPIHGQTFTNTGELFF. The V call is TRBV10-1, the J call TRBJ2-2; tentatively, D is TRBD1 (6 bases). There are 18 residues in the CDR3. V was cut by 8 bases and J by 0 bases, with 22 bases left in between. Germline loops: CDR1 WNHNN, CDR2 SYGVQD (reference sequence).

The chain uses TRBV7-9 and TRBJ1-2; tentative D call: TRBD1 (5 bases). Trimming stripped 1 base from V and 8 bases from J, with 11 bases between. Germline CDR1 is SEHNR and CDR2 is FQNEAQ (reference sequence). The CDR3 is 13 amino acids. CDR3 in amino acids: CASSLVGPGGYTF. The CDR3 DNA sequence: TGTGCCAGCAGCTTAGTTGGCCCAGGGGGCTACACCTTC.

This chain connects TRBV6-6 to TRBJ2-4, with 12 bases fitting TRBD2. Losses at the gene ends were 5 bases for V and 1 base for J; bases not matched to a gene: 6. Germline CDR1 is MNHNY and CDR2 is SVGAGI (reference sequence). The CDR3 covers 17 residues. The CDR3 protein is CASSQASGRGAKNIQYF. CDR3 coding DNA: TGTGCCAGCAGTCAGGCTAGCGGGAGGGGTGCCAAAAACATTCAGTACTTC.

The chain uses TRBV25-1 and TRBJ2-7, with a possible D match to TRBD2 (7 bases). The CDR3 is 13 residues long. V lost 7 bases, J lost 6 bases, and 16 bases lay in between. Germline-derived CDR1 and CDR2 are MGHDK and SYGVNS. The CDR3 nucleotides read TGTGCCAGCAAGACCGGGGGGCTGAGCGAGCAGTACTTC. The encoded protein is CASKTGGLSEQYF.

The rearrangement joins TRBV6-6 to TRBJ1-6; no firm D call. V gave up 8 bases and J gave up 5 bases, with 16 bases separating them. This CDR3 region has 15 residues. CDR1 and CDR2 (germline): MNHNY, SVGAGI (reference sequence). Here the CDR3 reads CASSSPLRDNSPLHF. The CDR3 DNA reads TGTGCCAGCTCTTCGCCTCTGAGAGATAATTCACCCCTCCACTTT.

Here the CDR3 DNA reads TGTGCCAGCAGCTCCCCCGGGACAGGGGTCCAAGAGACCCAGTACTTC. Residues: CASSSPGTGVQETQYF. This chain joins TRBV28 and TRBJ2-5, with 10 bases fitting TRBD1. V dropped 6 bases and J dropped 1; count of bases not matched to a gene: 8. The CDR3 is 16 residues long. CDR1 MDHEN and CDR2 SYDVKM come from the germline V gene.

The chain has TRBV6-1 and TRBJ2-7, with TRBD2 matching 14 bases. Losses at the gene ends were 6 bases for V and 4 bases for J; bases not matched to a gene: 8. Per the germline V gene, CDR1 is MNHNS and CDR2 is SASEGT. The CDR3 has 16 residues. CDR3 nucleotides: TGTGCCAGCAGAGAACCCGGACTAGCGGGAGGATACGAGCAGTACTTC. Amino acids: CASREPGLAGGYEQYF.

This chain links TRBV29-1 with TRBJ2-3; 13 nucleotides agree with TRBD2. The CDR3 is 15 amino acids. CDR1 and CDR2 from the germline V gene are SQVTM and ANQGSEA. V trimming: 7 bases; J trimming: 1 base; junction bases outside the gene matches: 5. In DNA, the CDR3 is TGCAGCGGAAAGGGACTAGCGGGACGCACAGATACGCAGTATTTT. This sequence encodes CSGKGLAGRTDTQYF.

In its sample, this clone was seen once. The chain carries TRBV5-1 and TRBJ2-1; 8 bases match TRBD2. In germline, CDR1 is SGHRS, CDR2 YFSETQ. V trimming: 0 bases; J trimming: 11 bases; junction bases outside the gene matches: 13. CDR3 length equals 16 residues. The CDR3 nucleotides read TGCGCCAGCAGCTTGGGACCCGGGGGGGCAGGGCGGAAGCAGTTCTTC. Translation: CASSLGPGGAGRKQFF. The whole variable domain, remainder taken from reference TRBV5-1 and TRBJ2-1, is KAGVTQTPRYLIKTRGQQVTLSCSPISGHRSVSWYQQTPGQGLQFLFEYFSETQRNKGNFPGRFSGRQFSNSRSEMNVSTLELGDSALYLCASSLGPGGAGRKQFFGPGTRLTVL.

The chain links TRBV29-1 to TRBJ1-1; D gene ambiguous. Between the trimmed V and J ends, which lost 4 bases and 0 bases, there was a span of 12 bases. CDR1 is SQVTM, CDR2 ANQGSEA, per germline. The CDR3 is 14 amino acids. Here the CDR3 reads CSVVPTTMNTEAFF. The CDR3 nucleotides are TGCAGCGTTGTACCCACAACAATGAACACTGAAGCTTTCTTT.

The chain is built from TRBV10-3 and TRBJ1-4, with 7 positions matching TRBD1. Trimming removed 6 bases from V and 3 bases from J; junction bases left unmatched: 4. Germline V lookup: CDR1 ENHRY, CDR2 SYGVKD. This CDR3 has 14 residues. The chain's CDR3 is CAIRPDRANEKLFF. CDR3 in DNA: TGTGCCATCAGGCCCGACAGGGCTAATGAAAAACTGTTTTTT.

The chain links TRBV18 to TRBJ1-2, with 7 bases that match TRBD1. J lost 0 bases, V lost 2 bases, and 9 bases had no gene match. The CDR3 is 17 residues long. Germline V CDR1 and CDR2: KGHSH, LQKENI. DNA of the CDR3: TGTGCCAGCTCACCATCAACGAGGGGGCTTACTAACTATGGCTACACCTTC. This translates into CASSPSTRGLTNYGYTF.

The chain links TRBV2 to TRBJ2-1, with 8 bases fitting TRBD2. Germline lookup yields CDR1 SNHLY and CDR2 FYNNEI. V shed 6 bases and J 9 bases; nucleotides not matched to a gene: 1. The CDR3 consists of 11 residues. CDR3 coding DNA: TGTGCCAGCAGCGGGGGGGGTGAGCAGTTCTTC. Protein product: CASSGGGEQFF.

The gene calls are TRBV2 and TRBJ2-1, with 11 nucleotides matching TRBD1. Germline CDR1 reads SNHLY; CDR2 reads FYNNEI. V dropped 7 bases and J dropped 10; count of bases not matched to a gene: 9. This CDR3 is built from 14 residues. CDR3 region: CASTADRGRGEQFF. DNA for the CDR3: TGTGCCAGCACGGCGGACAGGGGGCGAGGGGAGCAGTTCTTC.

This clone was detected a few times. This chain joins TRBV2 and TRBJ2-3; 9 bases agree with TRBD2. This CDR3 is built from 17 residues. The germline CDR1 and CDR2 sequences are SNHLY and FYNNEI. The V gene end was trimmed by 4 bases and the J gene end by 0 bases; junction bases not matched to a gene: 8. CDR3 DNA sequence: TGTGCCAGCAGTGCGTCGCGGGGGGGGACTAGCACAGATACGCAGTATTTT. Translated: CASSASRGGTSTDTQYF.

The rearrangement uses TRBV14 and TRBJ2-7; the D gene is possibly TRBD2 (7 bases). The germline V and J ends were trimmed by 4 bases and 5 bases, with 21 bases remaining between them. The CDR3 is made up of 16 amino acids. CDR1 and CDR2 (germline): SGHDN, FVKESK. As DNA, the CDR3 is TGTGCCAGCAGCCTTAGGGGGGGGAGACCATCCGACGAGCAGTACTTC. This encodes CASSLRGGRPSDEQYF.

The CDR3 loop is CASSLAGGSGNTIYF. CDR3 in DNA: TGTGCCAGCAGCTTAGCAGGGGGCTCTGGAAACACCATATATTTT. The J gene is TRBJ1-3, the V gene TRBV7-2; D may be TRBD1 (6 bases). The germline V gene has CDR1 SGHTA and CDR2 FQGNSA. V lost 0 bases and J lost 0, with 6 bases in between. This CDR3 spans 15 amino acids. Full variable domain (remainder filled in from reference TRBV7-2 and TRBJ1-3): GAGVSQSPSNKVTEKGKDVELRCDPISGHTALYWYRQSLGQGLEFLIYFQGNSAPDKSGLPSDRFSAERTGGSVSTLTIQRTQQEDSAVYLCASSLAGGSGNTIYFGEGSWLTVV.

This clone was observed a few times. The chain uses TRBV7-9 and TRBJ1-1; D possibly corresponds to TRBD1 (5 bases). The V and J ends lost 5 bases and 1 base respectively, with 14 bases between them. The CDR3 loop spans 15 amino acids. Per germline, CDR1 SEHNR and CDR2 FQNEAQ (reference sequence). CDR3: CASSLGGSGNTEAFF. The DNA for the CDR3 is TGTGCCAGCAGCCTCGGGGGGTCGGGGAACACTGAAGCTTTCTTT.

Written as DNA, the CDR3 is TGTGCCAGCAGGGAAACAGGGGGCACCGGGGAGCTGTTTTTT. Translated: CASRETGGTGELFF. V gene TRBV25-1 combines with J gene TRBJ2-2, with 8 bases aligning to TRBD1. Trimming cost V 6 bases and J 4 bases; bases outside gene matches: 4. Germline V gene lookup returns CDR1 MGHDK and CDR2 SYGVNS. The CDR3 totals 14 residues.